This T cell receptor (beta chain) stems from a study of monozygotic twins with inflammatory bowel disease (dated by TCRdb to 2018 to 2020). With respect to the entire study: The complete study included 28 monozygotic twin pairs: 19 IBD-discordant Danish pairs and nine German pairs, of which four were IBD-concordant and five were IBD-discordant. Each individual had, on average, about 151 000 unique TCRalpha sequences and 181 000 unique TCRbeta sequences available for analysis. Disease-associated traits were sought mainly through comparisons between IBD patients and their genetically identical healthy co-twins within discordant pairs.

CDR1 and CDR2, per the germline V gene (reference sequence), are DFQATT and SNEGSKA. The CDR3 contains 16 residues, cysteine and phenylalanine counted. No DNA sequence was recorded. As for this clonotype: The antigen it recognizes is unknown.

Here is what the overall study found, with its caveats: No single strong signal or clonotype linked to IBD turned up in the results, so the idea that one exists was not supported. Repertoire similarity did not differ between concordant and discordant twins, which could be due to limited statistical power. Compared with healthy twins, IBD patients shared fewer clonotypes with other individuals, and the difference was most pronounced in patients with signs of disease activity. Background noise and inter-individual variability may have been introduced into the repertoires by the differing immunosuppressive treatments among patients. TCRbeta repertoire diversity, by inverse Simpson index, was decreased in IBD patients compared with their healthy co-twins. Different T cell subtypes could not be distinguished in the analysis.

The method was 5' RACE. The input for every TCR library was roughly 3.5 ug of total RNA. For each sample, cDNA synthesis was carried out in eight separate reactions using SMARTScribe reverse transcriptase. During cDNA synthesis, unique molecular identifiers containing a 6-nucleotide sample barcode were introduced by template switching. TCRalpha and TCRbeta cDNA was amplified in two nested PCRs of about 17 and 10 cycles, and bead purification was carried out after each PCR. Before amplification, the cDNA was treated with uracil DNA-glycosylase and purified using the QIAquick PCR purification kit. In the second PCR, Illumina TruSeq-compatible adapters and sample-specific barcodes were added. Library quality and concentration were assessed using TapeStation and Qubit, and approximately 5 ng of each library was pooled. Pooled libraries were sequenced on an Illumina HiSeq2500 single-index Rapid Run with 2 x 100 bp reads and custom sequencing primers. The paper's processing steps were these. MiGEC version 1.2.6 was used for UMI-based consensus assembly to correct PCR and sequencing errors. V(D)J alignment, clonotype assembly and CDR3 extraction were performed with MiXCR version 2.1.1. Gene usage, clonotype sharing and MAIT/NKT TCR abundance were normalised by analysing the top 1000, 10 000 and 20 000 clonotypes per sample. Diversity was computed as the inverse Simpson index with the vegan R package after downsampling to 27 000 UMIs. Paired Mann-Whitney U tests on discordant twin pairs were used, with Benjamini-Hochberg multiple-testing correction. The reads underwent TCRdb reprocessing, giving one record for each CDR3 protein sequence and no DNA. These V and J calls are TCRdb output, not the study's own analysis. The table for this sample shows hundreds of thousands of distinct CDR3 sequences. Of the sample, over 5.5% is held by the ten largest clones.

From each donor, a 2.5 ml peripheral blood sample was collected into PAXgene tubes and kept at -80 degrees C. Without any T cell sorting, total RNA was extracted from whole blood using the PAXgene blood miRNA kit on an automated QIAcube. Deep TCRalpha and TCRbeta repertoire profiling with unique molecular barcoding was performed on peripheral blood of monozygotic twin pairs concordant or discordant for inflammatory bowel disease. For every twin pair, smoking habits were documented, and each individual was categorised as a current, former or never smoker. This receptor was identified in a human donor with ulcerative colitis or Crohn's disease, or a healthy co-twin of an affected twin (not recorded which). The specimen sequenced was blood. This receptor chain uses TRBV20-1 and TRBJ1-6. The CDR3 sequence is CSATLRASSYNSPLHF.